The clone carrying this TCR beta chain was seen at least ten times. The antigen is not known. TCRdb re-called the multiplex PCR reads through MiXCR, storing one row per CDR3 protein. The top ten clones hold just over 1.4% of a sample with about 230,000 distinct CDR3 sequences, approximately 29% of them seen once. These data belong to a study of breast tumors, draining lymph nodes, adjacent tissues. Axillary draining lymph nodes of breast cancer patients supplied the node samples. Trimming shortened V by 5 bases and J by 5 bases, and 13 bases separated the two germline ends. CDR3 size: 14 residues. CDR1 ENHRY and CDR2 SYGVKD come from the germline V gene. Study conclusions and caveats: Tumor T cell lymph node origin was a supported hypothesis, not proven. Tumor and nontumor repertoires were significantly more similar in luminal-like than in basal-like breast cancer. Compared with lymph nodes, tumors were less diverse; compared with nontumor tissue, more.

Specimen: axillary lymph node tissue. The chain is built from TRBV10-3 and TRBJ1-5; no reliable D call. This clonotype originated in a female donor with breast cancer. Some clones in this sample may be carry-over from other donors' samples. DNA of the CDR3: TGTGCCATCAGTTCTGACCGGCCTGATCAGCCCCAGCATTTT. It translates to CAISSDRPDQPQHF.